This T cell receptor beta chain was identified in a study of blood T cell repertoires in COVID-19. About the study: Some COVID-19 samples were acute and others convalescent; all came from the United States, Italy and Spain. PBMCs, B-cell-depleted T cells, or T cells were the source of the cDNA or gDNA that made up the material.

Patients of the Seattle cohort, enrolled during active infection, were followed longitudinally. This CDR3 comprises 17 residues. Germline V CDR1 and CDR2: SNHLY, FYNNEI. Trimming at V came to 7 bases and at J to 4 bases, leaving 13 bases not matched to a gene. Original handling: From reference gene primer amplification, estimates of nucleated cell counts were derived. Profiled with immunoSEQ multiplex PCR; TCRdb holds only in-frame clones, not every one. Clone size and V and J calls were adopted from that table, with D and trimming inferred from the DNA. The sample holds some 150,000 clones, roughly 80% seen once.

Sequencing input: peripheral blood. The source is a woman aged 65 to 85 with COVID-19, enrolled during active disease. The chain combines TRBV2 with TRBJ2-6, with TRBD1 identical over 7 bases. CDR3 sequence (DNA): TGTGCCAGCACCATCGAGGCCAGGGGGTCCGGGGCCAACGTCCTGACTTTC. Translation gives CASTIEARGSGANVLTF.